This T cell receptor beta chain emerged from a study of beta chain features in type 1 diabetes. All of the isolated RNA was reverse transcribed, so expressed TCRB transcripts were sequenced. Sequencing of naive, central memory and regulatory T cell samples gave an average of about 3.7 million reads. Measured with immunoSEQ multiplex PCR; TCRdb has only the in-frame clones, and not every one. The sample yields nearly 250,000 clones, approximately 14% seen once. Germline V lookup: CDR1 LGHNA, CDR2 YSLEER. The CDR3 sequence is 16 residues long. The V segment lost 3 bases and the J segment 4 bases; nucleotides outside the gene matches: 8. A single heparinised blood sample, averaging approximately 0.12 L, was obtained per donor.

The receptor was derived from a woman aged 40-49 years in good health. Sequences were obtained from naive CD4+ T cells from blood. This sequence joins TRBV4-3 and TRBJ2-1; 8 bases fit TRBD2. CDR3 nucleotide sequence: TGCGCCAGCAGCCAGTCCGAGCGGGGGAGGTACAATGAGCAGTTCTTC. It encodes CASSQSERGRYNEQFF.